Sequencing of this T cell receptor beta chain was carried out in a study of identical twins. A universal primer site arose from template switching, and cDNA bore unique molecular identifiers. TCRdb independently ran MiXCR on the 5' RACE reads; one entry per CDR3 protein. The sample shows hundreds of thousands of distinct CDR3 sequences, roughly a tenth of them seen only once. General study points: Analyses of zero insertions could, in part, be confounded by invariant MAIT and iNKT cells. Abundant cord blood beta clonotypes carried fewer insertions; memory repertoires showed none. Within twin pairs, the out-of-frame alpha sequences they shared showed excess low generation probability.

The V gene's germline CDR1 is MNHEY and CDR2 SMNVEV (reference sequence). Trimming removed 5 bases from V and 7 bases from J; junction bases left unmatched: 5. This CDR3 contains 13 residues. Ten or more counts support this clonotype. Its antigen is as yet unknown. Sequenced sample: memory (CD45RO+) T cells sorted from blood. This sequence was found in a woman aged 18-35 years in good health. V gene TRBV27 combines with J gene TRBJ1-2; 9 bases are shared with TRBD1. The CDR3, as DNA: TGTGCCAGCAGTCTCGGACAGGGGACTGGCTACACCTTC. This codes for CASSLGQGTGYTF.